What follows are 31 T cell receptor beta chains derived from one specimen sequenced in a study of blood T cells in healthy people across ages. Using a J-beta primer mix together with a sample-barcoded 5' primer, a second PCR was run for 7 to 11 cycles. Each CDR3 protein is one row after TCRdb ran MiXCR on the 5' RACE reads. The data show 600,000 to 1,000,000 distinct CDR3 sequences, with over 45% seen just once and approximately 20% held by the top ten. The sequenced sample was blood. The receptors come from a man under 40 in good health.

This clonotype was picked up a small number of times. This chain uses TRBV4-2 with TRBJ2-2, with 7 nucleotides matching TRBD2. Germline V CDR1 and CDR2: LGHNA, YNFKEQ. This CDR3 has 15 residues. Trimming took 0 bases from V and 6 from J; bases not matched to a gene: 4. CDR3 loop: CASSQEPGGAGELFF. The CDR3 region has the DNA TGTGCCAGCAGCCAAGAACCGGGAGGAGCCGGGGAGCTGTTTTTT.

This clonotype was counted only a few times. This rearrangement joins TRBV2 to TRBJ1-5; 8 bases are a match to TRBD1. Unmatched junction bases numbered 6, after V lost 5 bases and J lost 3 bases. This CDR3 has 15 residues. Germline V gives CDR1 SNHLY, CDR2 FYNNEI. CDR3 in DNA: TGTGCCAGCAGTCCACTGACAGGGGCCAATCAGCCCCAGCATTTT. The encoded protein is CASSPLTGANQPQHF.

The CDR3 nucleotides are TGTGCCAGCAGTTACGAATGGGGTGAGCAGTTCTTC. It encodes CASSYEWGEQFF. V is TRBV6-5 and J is TRBJ2-1; no clear D. The CDR3 loop spans 12 amino acids. Germline CDR1 MNHEY, CDR2 SVGAGI. The V end was cut by 2 bases, the J end by 9 bases, with 8 bases between.

This clonotype was recorded a few times. The rearrangement joins TRBV7-2 to TRBJ1-6; 7 bases map to TRBD1. CDR1 is SGHTA, CDR2 FQGNSA, per germline. The CDR3 has 17 residues. Trimming at V came to 5 bases and at J to 7 bases, leaving 14 bases not matched to a gene. The DNA of the CDR3 is TGTGCCAGCAGCCCACTCTTCGACAGGGTCCGAAATTCACCCCTCCACTTT. It codes for CASSPLFDRVRNSPLHF.

This clonotype was counted once. The rearrangement links TRBV2 to TRBJ2-4; either TRBD1 or TRBD2 may fit D (5 bases each). Near its end, the DNA agrees better with TRBJ2-5, so the J call may be wrong. This CDR3 is 13 amino acids long. CDR1 and CDR2 from the germline V gene are SNHLY and FYNNEI. CDR3 bases: TGTGCCAGCAGTGGAGGGGTAGCGGAGACCCAGTACTTC. Translating gives CASSGGVAETQYF.

This clonotype was detected a few times. The chain has TRBV9 and TRBJ2-7; 7 nucleotides match TRBD1. This CDR3 is 15 amino acids long. The V segment lost 0 bases and the J segment 3 bases; nucleotides outside the gene matches: 6. Germline V CDR1 and CDR2: SGDLS, YYNGEE. The CDR3 here is CASSVAGTELYEQYF. CDR3 DNA: TGTGCCAGCAGCGTAGCGGGGACAGAACTCTACGAGCAGTACTTC. Using reference TRBV9 and TRBJ2-7 for the parts outside the CDR3, the full variable domain is DSGVTQTPKHLITATGQRVTLRCSPRSGDLSVYWYQQSLDQGLQFLIQYYNGEERAKGNILERFSAQQFPDLHSELNLSSLELGDSALYFCASSVAGTELYEQYFGPGTRLTVT.

As for this clonotype: Its ends do not fully match the called genes, so a read error is possible. This chain uses TRBV7-9 with TRBJ2-3; D not resolved. This CDR3 comprises 11 residues. Germline V gene lookup returns CDR1 SEHNR and CDR2 FQNEAQ (reference sequence). DNA for the CDR3: TGTGCCAGCAGCTTAGCGGATACGGAGTATTTT. This sequence encodes CASSLADTEYF.

This clonotype has a handful of counts. The gene calls are TRBV6-5 and TRBJ1-2; TRBD1 aligns across 10 bases. In germline, CDR1 is MNHEY, CDR2 SVGAGI. The CDR3 covers 16 residues. The J segment lost 4 bases and the V segment lost 6 bases, leaving 11 bases of the junction unmatched. The CDR3 spells CASRPAPGTGVYGYTF. CDR3 DNA: TGTGCCAGCAGGCCTGCTCCCGGGACAGGGGTCTATGGCTACACCTTC.

This CDR3 reads CASSYRRGETQYF. The CDR3 nucleotides are TGTGCCAGCAGTTACAGGAGGGGAGAGACCCAGTACTTC. V usage is TRBV6-2 or TRBV6-3 and J usage is TRBJ2-5; maybe TRBD2 (6 bases). Germline CDR1 reads MNHEY; CDR2 reads SVGEGT. This CDR3 is 13 amino acids long. V gave up 2 bases and J gave up 4 bases, with 8 bases separating them.

The chain combines TRBV29-1 with TRBJ2-7, with D perhaps matching TRBD2 (6 bases). The CDR3 runs 13 residues. V was shortened by 7 bases and J by 3 bases, with 16 bases between the two germline ends. CDR1 SQVTM and CDR2 ANQGSEA come from the germline V gene. The chain's CDR3 is CSASLRRGYEQYF. CDR3 bases: TGCAGCGCATCCCTCCGGAGGGGCTACGAGCAGTACTTC.

This chain connects TRBV7-8 to TRBJ1-2; a weak D match, TRBD1 (6 bases). This CDR3 has 14 residues. The V end was cut by 0 bases, the J end by 6 bases, with 11 bases between. Germline CDR1 SGHVS, CDR2 FQNEAQ. CDR3 DNA: TGTGCCAGCAGCTTAGCCGGGGGCAGAGATGGCTACACCTTC. It specifies CASSLAGGRDGYTF.

The rearrangement uses TRBV3-1 and TRBJ2-7, with TRBD1 matching over 9 bases. The CDR3 is 14 residues long. CDR1 and CDR2 (germline): LGHDT, YNNKEL (reference sequence). V was clipped by 3 bases and J by 2 bases; unmatched bases: 2. CDR3 protein: CASSHGTGTYEQYF. Written as DNA, the CDR3 is TGTGCCAGCAGCCACGGGACAGGGACCTACGAGCAGTACTTC.

This clonotype was observed a few times. The chain combines TRBV5-1 with TRBJ2-7; possibly TRBD1 for D (7 bases). Trimming pared 1 base from V and 3 bases from J, leaving 14 bases between. In germline, CDR1 is SGHRS, CDR2 YFSETQ. There are 15 residues in the CDR3. This CDR3 reads CASSLRGTVSYEQYF. The CDR3 DNA reads TGCGCCAGCAGCTTGCGCGGGACAGTCAGCTACGAGCAGTACTTC.

This clonotype has only one observation. A clone one base away is much larger, so this may be a read error. J is TRBJ2-7 and V is TRBV6-2 or TRBV6-3; 9 bases are a match to TRBD2. The CDR3 runs 13 residues. Germline trimming cut 8 bases from V and 3 bases from J; bases unmatched to any gene: 5. CDR1 and CDR2 (germline): MNHEY, SVGEGT. The CDR3 here is CASGLAFHYEQYF. CDR3 coding DNA: TGTGCCAGCGGACTAGCGTTCCACTACGAGCAGTACTTC.

The chain joins TRBV7-2 to TRBJ2-3; D is unresolved. The CDR3 length is 13 residues. Per the germline V gene, CDR1 is SGHTA and CDR2 is FQGNSA. V lost 4 bases and J 2 bases, leaving 7 bases between the germline ends. Here the CDR3 reads CASSSFITDTQYF. In nucleotides, the CDR3 is TGTGCCAGCAGCTCATTCATCACAGATACGCAGTATTTT.

The rearrangement joins TRBV6-6 to TRBJ1-2; D is unresolved. Germline V lookup: CDR1 MNHNY, CDR2 SVGAGI (reference sequence). Trimming took 6 bases from V and 5 from J, leaving 13 bases between them. This CDR3 contains 13 residues. Here the CDR3 DNA reads TGTGCCAGCAGCAGAATGACCCCGTATGGCTACACCTTC. Residues: CASSRMTPYGYTF.

This clonotype was detected only a few times. The V and J genes are TRBV5-6 and TRBJ2-1, with D possibly matching TRBD2 (5 bases). The germline V and J ends were trimmed by 6 bases and 0 bases, with 10 bases remaining between them. This CDR3 has 14 amino acids. Germline CDR1 is SGHDT and CDR2 is YYEEEE. This CDR3 is CASTFSGSYNEQFF. For the CDR3, the DNA is TGTGCCAGCACCTTCAGCGGCTCCTACAATGAGCAGTTCTTC.

The chain recombines TRBV7-2 with TRBJ2-5, with D tentatively TRBD1 (5 bases). The CDR3 has 15 amino acids. Trimming left V 5 bases short and J 1 base short, with 14 bases between. The germline V gene has CDR1 SGHTA and CDR2 FQGNSA. The CDR3 DNA sequence: TGTGCCAGCAGCACGACGGTGGGGCCCCAAGAGACCCAGTACTTC. This translates into CASSTTVGPQETQYF.

The chain uses TRBV4-1 and TRBJ2-3; 10 positions agree with TRBD2. Trimming at V came to 0 bases and at J to 7 bases, leaving 13 bases not matched to a gene. Germline lookup yields CDR1 MGHRA and CDR2 YSYEKL. This CDR3 is built from 18 residues. The CDR3 reads CASSQDLGTSVVIYTQYF. The CDR3 DNA follows: TGCGCCAGCAGCCAAGATCTCGGGACTAGCGTCGTTATTTATACGCAGTATTTT.

The genes are TRBV20-1 and TRBJ2-7; D gene unclear. Deletions cut 0 bases from V and 2 bases from J, with 2 bases between. From germline, CDR1 is DFQATT and CDR2 SNEGSKA (reference sequence). There are 11 residues in the CDR3. CDR3 sequence (DNA): TGCAGTGCTAGAGAGACCTACGAGCAGTACTTC. Protein: CSARETYEQYF.

The rearrangement joins TRBV6-2 or TRBV6-3 to TRBJ1-5; TRBD1 matches at 8 bases. Germline V gene sequence: CDR1 MNHEY, CDR2 SVGEGT. This CDR3 spans 17 amino acids. V lost 8 bases and J lost 5; bases outside the gene matches: 17. CDR3 sequence reads: CASRPRQGRGSDQPQHF. CDR3 sequence (DNA): TGTGCCAGCCGACCTCGACAGGGGAGGGGGAGCGATCAGCCCCAGCATTTT.

V gene TRBV7-9 combines with J gene TRBJ2-2, with D uncertain. Per the germline V gene, CDR1 is SEHNR and CDR2 is FQNEAQ (reference sequence). CDR3 length equals 14 residues. V lost 5 bases to trimming and J lost 1 base, with 8 bases between them. CDR3 protein: CASSPPKNTGELFF. The CDR3 nucleotides read TGTGCCAGCAGCCCCCCTAAGAACACCGGGGAGCTGTTTTTT.

The V gene is TRBV10-3, the J gene TRBJ2-1, with 14 bases matching TRBD2. CDR3 length equals 19 residues. CDR1 and CDR2 (germline): ENHRY, SYGVKD. V was pared by 5 bases and J by 9 bases, with 18 bases of the junction left unmatched. In nucleotides, the CDR3 is TGTGCCATCAGTAAAGTTCGACAGGACGGGACTAGCGGGAGAGTTGAGCAGTTCTTC. As protein: CAISKVRQDGTSGRVEQFF.

With regard to this clonotype: Possible read error: a much larger clone is one base away. V is TRBV11-3 and J is TRBJ2-1; no definite D call. The germline V gene has CDR1 SGHNT and CDR2 YENEEA. The CDR3 length is 13 residues. As DNA, the CDR3 is TGTGCCGGCAGCCCGGCTGACTACAATGAGCAGTTCTTC. Protein sequence: CAGSPADYNEQFF.

The chain uses TRBV20-1 and TRBJ1-2; tentative D call: TRBD1 (6 bases). CDR3 length: 15 amino acids. CDR1 is DFQATT, CDR2 SNEGSKA, per germline (reference sequence). Deletions cut 0 bases from V and 0 bases from J, with 11 bases between. The CDR3 loop is CSARDPGGPNYGYTF. The CDR3 DNA reads as TGCAGTGCTAGAGACCCCGGGGGCCCTAACTATGGCTACACCTTC.

The CDR3: CASSPGRRQLGYGYTF. DNA for the CDR3: TGTGCCAGCAGTCCCGGCAGAAGGCAGTTGGGCTATGGCTACACCTTC. The genes are TRBV28 and TRBJ1-2; D gene uncertain. Germline V CDR1 and CDR2: MDHEN, SYDVKM. V lost 5 bases and J 4 bases, leaving 20 bases between the germline ends. The CDR3 sequence is 16 residues long.

Here the CDR3 reads CASSSGDLVDYGYTF. CDR3 bases: TGTGCCAGCAGCTCCGGGGACCTGGTGGACTATGGCTACACCTTC. V and J are TRBV7-9 and TRBJ1-2; tentative D call: TRBD1 (5 bases). This CDR3 is 15 amino acids long. Trimming removed 4 bases at V and 3 bases at J, with 15 bases between. Germline assignment: CDR1 SEHNR and CDR2 FQNEAQ (reference sequence).

In this sample, this clonotype turned up a few times. The gene calls are TRBV20-1 and TRBJ2-5; D is unclear. Looked up from germline, CDR1 is DFQATT and CDR2 is SNEGSKA (reference sequence). Trimming removed 6 bases at V and 3 bases at J, with 11 bases between. The CDR3 is 12 residues long. The DNA for the CDR3 is TGCAGTGCGCGACGGTGGGAAGAGACCCAGTACTTC. Its translation: CSARRWEETQYF.

This clonotype was seen only a few times. The rearrangement links TRBV20-1 to TRBJ2-5; TRBD1 is a possible D gene (6 bases). V was trimmed by 6 bases and J by 2 bases, leaving 19 bases between them. Per the germline V gene, CDR1 is DFQATT and CDR2 is SNEGSKA (reference sequence). This CDR3 is 15 amino acids long. The CDR3 loop is CSAESPRQAQETQYF. CDR3 coding DNA: TGCAGTGCCGAAAGCCCAAGACAGGCACAAGAGACCCAGTACTTC.

The count of this clonotype is one. This chain joins TRBV7-9 and TRBJ2-5; TRBD2 matches at 12 bases. The DNA end is more similar to TRBJ2-7, so the J call may be wrong. Germline V gives CDR1 SEHNR, CDR2 FQNEAQ (reference sequence). This CDR3 has 17 residues. The chain's CDR3 is CASSYGLAGTPYYEQYF. The CDR3 DNA is TGTGCCAGCAGCTACGGACTAGCGGGGACCCCCTACTACGAGCAGTACTTC.

The gene calls are TRBV20-1 and TRBJ2-3; D tentatively reads TRBD1 or TRBD2 (5 bases each). The CDR3 is 16 residues long. Germline V gene sequence: CDR1 DFQATT, CDR2 SNEGSKA (reference sequence). V was pared by 2 bases and J by 1 base, with 16 bases between. The chain's CDR3 is CSARRNWDGGTDTQYF. In DNA, the CDR3 is TGCAGTGCTAGACGCAACTGGGACGGCGGCACAGATACGCAGTATTTT.